This T cell receptor (beta chain) was captured in a study of T cell responses to AZD1222 COVID-19 vaccine. This CDR3 comprises 13 residues. With 7 bases removed from V and 1 base from J, the gap between germline ends came to 9 bases. Measured with immunoSEQ multiplex PCR; TCRdb has only the in-frame clones, and not every one. The sample contains 180,000 or so clones, just over 85% of which appear only once. This chain connects TRBV12-3 or TRBV12-4 to TRBJ2-3; D remains ambiguous. The clonotype comes from an adult in good health. Material: peripheral blood, obtained on day 0 of AZD1222 vaccination. The CDR3 loop is CASINRGTDTQYF. The CDR3 DNA reads as TGTGCCAGCATCAATAGGGGCACAGATACGCAGTATTTT.